The rows below give T cell receptor beta chains drawn from one sample of a study of T cells in Graves' hyperthyroidism and ophthalmopathy. TCRdb ran MiXCR on the multiplex PCR reads and lists one entry per CDR3 protein. This table has around 700,000 distinct CDR3 sequences, approximately 36% appearing once. The sequenced sample was blood. These TCRs come from a woman aged 40 to 55 with Graves' hyperthyroidism. CDR3s include the opening cysteine and the closing phenylalanine or tryptophan. The D gene is left open where the match is weak. Where a row states a size, it is once, few, many or the class of an expanded clone; other rows omit it.

D: -; size: few; J: TRBJ2-5; V: TRBV4-3; CDR3: CASSRATAFQETQYF; DNA: TGCGCCAGCAGCCGCGCCACCGCCTTCCAAGAGACCCAGTACTTC
D: TRBD1; size: -; J: TRBJ2-7; V: TRBV7-2; CDR3: CASSYRTGSREQYF; DNA: TGTGCCAGCAGCTACCGGACAGGCTCGCGGGAGCAGTACTTC
D: -; size: -; J: TRBJ1-4; V: TRBV7-9; CDR3: CASSSPQGELFF; DNA: TGTGCCAGCAGCTCACCACAGGGAGAACTGTTTTTT
D: TRBD1; size: few; J: TRBJ1-1; V: TRBV6-5; CDR3: CASSRDRGYVNTEAFF; DNA: TGTGCCAGCAGTAGGGACAGGGGTTACGTGAACACTGAAGCTTTCTTT
D: -; size: many; J: TRBJ2-5; V: TRBV20-1; CDR3: CSASLFQETQYF; DNA: TGCAGTGCTAGCCTTTTCCAAGAGACCCAGTACTTC
D: -; size: -; J: TRBJ2-5; V: TRBV7-2; CDR3: CAWSVLGETQYF; DNA: TGTGCCTGGAGTGTCCTCGGGGAGACCCAGTACTTC
D: -; size: -; J: TRBJ2-7; V: TRBV6-5; CDR3: CASSYGGAQKYEQYF; DNA: TGTGCCAGCAGTTACGGAGGGGCCCAGAAATACGAGCAGTACTTC
D: TRBD1; size: -; J: TRBJ2-7; V: TRBV19; CDR3: CASSRFGTGENEQYF; DNA: TGTGCCAGTAGTAGGTTCGGGACAGGGGAAAACGAGCAGTACTTC
D: -; size: -; J: TRBJ1-4; V: TRBV5-4; CDR3: CASSLGSRGDEKLFF; DNA: TGTGCCAGCAGCTTGGGATCTAGGGGAGATGAAAAACTGTTTTTT
D: -; size: -; J: TRBJ2-7; V: TRBV7-2; CDR3: CASSLLGGIHYEQYF; DNA: TGTGCCAGCAGCTTATTAGGGGGGATCCACTACGAGCAGTACTTC
D: -; size: many; J: TRBJ1-1; V: TRBV7-9; CDR3: CASSLAPVTEAFF; DNA: TGTGCCAGCAGCTTAGCGCCGGTGACTGAAGCTTTCTTT
D: -; size: -; J: TRBJ1-2; V: TRBV4-3; CDR3: CASSQEIGGGSYTF; DNA: TGCGCCAGCAGCCAAGAAATAGGCGGGGGGAGCTACACCTTC
D: TRBD1; size: -; J: TRBJ2-7; V: TRBV30; CDR3: CAWSVQGFVYEQYF; DNA: TGTGCCTGGAGTGTACAGGGGTTTGTGTACGAGCAGTACTTC
D: TRBD1; size: many; J: TRBJ2-7; V: TRBV7-9; CDR3: CASSQGTGDYEQYF; DNA: TGCGCCAGCAGCCAGGGGACAGGGGACTACGAGCAGTACTTC
D: -; size: few; J: TRBJ2-7; V: TRBV27; CDR3: CASSSRKISYEQYF; DNA: TGTGCCAGCAGTTCTCGTAAAATCTCCTACGAGCAGTACTTC